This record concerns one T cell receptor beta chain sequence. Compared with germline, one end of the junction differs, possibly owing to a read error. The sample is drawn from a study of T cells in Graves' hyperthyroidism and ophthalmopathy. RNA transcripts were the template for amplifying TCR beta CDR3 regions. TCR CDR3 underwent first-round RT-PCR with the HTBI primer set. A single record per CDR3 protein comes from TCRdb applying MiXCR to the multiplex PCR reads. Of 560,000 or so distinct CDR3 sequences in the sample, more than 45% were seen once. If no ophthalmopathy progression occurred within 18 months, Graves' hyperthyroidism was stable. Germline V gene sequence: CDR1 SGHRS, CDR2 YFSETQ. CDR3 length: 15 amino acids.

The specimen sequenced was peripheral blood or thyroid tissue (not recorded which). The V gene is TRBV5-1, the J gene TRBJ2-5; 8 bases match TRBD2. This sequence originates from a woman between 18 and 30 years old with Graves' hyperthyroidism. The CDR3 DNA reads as TGCGCCAGTAGCTTCCTAGCGGGCAACCAAGAGACCCAGTACTTC. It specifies CASSFLAGNQETQYF.